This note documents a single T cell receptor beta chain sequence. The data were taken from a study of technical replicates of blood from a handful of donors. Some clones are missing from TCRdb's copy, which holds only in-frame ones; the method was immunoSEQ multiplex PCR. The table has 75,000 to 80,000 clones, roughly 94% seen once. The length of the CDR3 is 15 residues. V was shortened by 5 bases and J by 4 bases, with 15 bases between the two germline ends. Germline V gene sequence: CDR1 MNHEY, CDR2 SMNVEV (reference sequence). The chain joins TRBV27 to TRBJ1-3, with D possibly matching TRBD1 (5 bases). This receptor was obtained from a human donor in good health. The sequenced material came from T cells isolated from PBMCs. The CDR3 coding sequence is TGTGCCAGCAGTCCCCTGGGGGGGATGGGAAACACCATATATTTT. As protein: CASSPLGGMGNTIYF.